The 21 T cell receptor beta chains given below trace back to one sample, sequenced in a study of blood T cell repertoires in COVID-19. Data came from immunoSEQ multiplex PCR; TCRdb stores just in-frame clones and leaves some out. The sample includes 150,000 or so clones, about 83% seen only once; the top ten take about 12%. Sequencing was done on a sample of peripheral blood. The receptors here all came from a woman in her fifties or sixties with COVID-19, enrolled during active disease.

The gene calls are TRBV18 and TRBJ2-7, with TRBD1 identical over 9 bases. V lost 6 bases and J lost 6; bases outside the gene matches: 9. The length of the CDR3 is 14 residues. Germline-derived CDR1 and CDR2 are KGHSH and LQKENI. The CDR3 sequence: CASSPGTGTREQYF. CDR3 DNA: TGTGCCAGCTCTCCCGGGACAGGGACACGCGAGCAGTACTTC.

The rearrangement uses TRBV18 and TRBJ1-4, with D maybe TRBD1 (5 bases). Germline CDR1 KGHSH, CDR2 LQKENI. V lost 3 bases to trimming and J lost 4 bases, with 12 bases between them. This CDR3 has 15 amino acids. DNA for the CDR3: TGTGCCAGCTCACCGACCGCGCAGGGTAATGAAAAACTGTTTTTT. Protein: CASSPTAQGNEKLFF.

The V and J genes are TRBV12-3 or TRBV12-4 and TRBJ1-6, with D possibly being TRBD1 (5 bases). The CDR3 has 13 residues. Trimming shortened V by 5 bases and J by 8 bases, and 10 bases separated the two germline ends. CDR3 region: CASSVRGDSPLHF. The CDR3 DNA sequence: TGTGCCAGCAGTGTCCGGGGGGATTCACCCCTCCACTTT.

This sequence joins TRBV18 and TRBJ1-1; D gene uncertain. The V gene's germline CDR1 is KGHSH and CDR2 LQKENI. The CDR3 consists of 13 residues. V lost 5 bases and J lost 1, with 8 bases in between. The CDR3 DNA sequence: TGTGCCAGCTCAGGGGAGGAGAACACTGAAGCTTTCTTT. This gives the protein CASSGEENTEAFF.

In this sample, this clone turned up once. The chain combines TRBV2 with TRBJ2-1, with TRBD2 matching over 7 bases. Germline values: CDR1 SNHLY, CDR2 FYNNEI. With 6 bases clipped from V and 9 bases from J, the junction kept 14 bases outside the gene matches. The CDR3 covers 15 residues. The CDR3 DNA reads TGTGCCAGCAGGCGGACTAGTACCCTTTTGGGTGAGCAGTTCTTC. Encoded protein: CASRRTSTLLGEQFF.

The rearrangement links TRBV19 to TRBJ1-1; the D is unclear. CDR1 and CDR2 (germline): LNHDA, SQIVND (reference sequence). The CDR3 covers 13 residues. V was pared by 7 bases and J by 0 bases, with 9 bases between. Here the CDR3 DNA reads TGTGCCAGTAACCCAGGAATGAACACTGAAGCTTTCTTT. Its protein product is CASNPGMNTEAFF.

This clone was seen once. V is TRBV18 and J is TRBJ1-4; unclear D gene. Germline CDR1 KGHSH, CDR2 LQKENI. This CDR3 region has 15 residues. Trimming took 3 bases from V and 0 from J, leaving 8 bases between them. This CDR3 reads CASSPDTSTNEKLFF. The CDR3 coding sequence is TGTGCCAGCTCACCCGACACGTCAACTAATGAAAAACTGTTTTTT.

The chain links TRBV29-1 to TRBJ1-2, with TRBD1 matching 9 bases. V lost 6 bases, J lost 3 bases, and 5 bases stayed unmatched. CDR1 and CDR2 from the germline V gene are SQVTM and ANQGSEA. This CDR3 is 13 amino acids long. CDR3 protein: CSVETGGDYGYTF. The CDR3 nucleotides are TGCAGCGTGGAGACAGGGGGAGACTATGGCTACACCTTC.

This chain links TRBV5-1 with TRBJ2-2; TRBD2 matches at 8 bases. Germline CDR1 SGHRS, CDR2 YFSETQ. CDR3 length: 19 amino acids. Germline trimming cut 3 bases from V and 0 bases from J; bases unmatched to any gene: 13. DNA of the CDR3: TGCGCCAGCAGCTCCCCCTTAAGAGCGGGGGTTACGAACACCGGGGAGCTGTTTTTT. Translated: CASSSPLRAGVTNTGELFF.

This chain connects TRBV30 to TRBJ1-3, with TRBD1 identical over 9 bases. There are 14 residues in the CDR3. The V segment lost 5 bases and the J segment 2 bases; nucleotides outside the gene matches: 4. Germline V gives CDR1 GTSNPN, CDR2 SVGIG (reference sequence). Here the CDR3 DNA reads TGTGCCTGGGATGGGACAGGGCCTGGAAACACCATATATTTT. Its translation: CAWDGTGPGNTIYF.

This chain joins TRBV6-2 or TRBV6-3 and TRBJ1-2; 8 positions match TRBD1. The CDR3 extends over 15 amino acids. Germline V gene sequence: CDR1 MNHEY, CDR2 SVGEGT. With V trimmed by 2 bases and J by 4 bases, 6 bases remained unmatched. CDR3 bases: TGTGCCAGCAGTTACCGGACAGGGTTGGGCTATGGCTACACCTTC. This sequence encodes CASSYRTGLGYGYTF.

This clone was detected once. The V call is TRBV5-1, the J call TRBJ2-5, with D possibly TRBD2 on 6 matching bases. Trimming removed 3 bases at V and 5 bases at J, with 14 bases between. The CDR3 is 14 amino acids. Germline CDR1 and CDR2: SGHRS and YFSETQ. The CDR3 bases are TGCGCCAGCAGCTCCCGACTAGGTTCGGAGACCCAGTACTTC. Protein: CASSSRLGSETQYF.

The chain joins TRBV5-8 to TRBJ1-6, with 8 bases aligning to TRBD1. J lost 0 bases, V lost 2 bases, and 4 bases had no gene match. The germline CDR1 and CDR2 sequences are SGHTS and YDEGEE. This CDR3 comprises 17 residues. CDR3 region: CASSFETGVSYNSPLHF. In DNA form, the CDR3 reads TGTGCCAGCAGCTTCGAGACAGGGGTCTCCTATAATTCACCCCTCCACTTT.

The J gene is TRBJ1-1, the V gene TRBV6-5; D might be TRBD1 (5 bases). Trimming stripped 6 bases from V and 4 bases from J, with 18 bases between. The germline CDR1 and CDR2 sequences are MNHEY and SVGAGI. The CDR3 runs 15 residues. In DNA form, the CDR3 reads TGTGCCAGCAGACCCAACCGACAGTTAGGCACTGAAGCTTTCTTT. Amino acids: CASRPNRQLGTEAFF.

The J gene is TRBJ1-6, the V gene TRBV2; D may be TRBD1 (5 bases). The germline V and J ends were trimmed by 7 bases and 4 bases, with 14 bases remaining between them. The CDR3 runs 15 residues. Germline V gene sequence: CDR1 SNHLY, CDR2 FYNNEI. Here the CDR3 reads CASIPSGGYNSPLHF. For the CDR3, the DNA is TGTGCCAGCATCCCTTCGGGGGGTTATAATTCACCCCTCCACTTT.

The chain joins TRBV5-1 to TRBJ1-5; D is unclear. V was pared by 0 bases and J by 3 bases, with 7 bases between. Germline V gene sequence: CDR1 SGHRS, CDR2 YFSETQ. The CDR3 consists of 14 residues. The CDR3 sequence: CASSLDSYNQPQHF. In DNA, the CDR3 is TGCGCCAGCAGCTTGGACAGTTACAATCAGCCCCAGCATTTT.

The V call is TRBV14, the J call TRBJ2-5; 8 positions agree with TRBD1. The trim removed 2 bases at V and 4 bases at J, leaving 3 bases unmatched. The germline V gene has CDR1 SGHDN and CDR2 FVKESK. CDR3 length: 14 amino acids. The CDR3 region is CASSQPRGRETQYF. The CDR3 coding sequence is TGTGCCAGCAGCCAACCCAGGGGGCGAGAGACCCAGTACTTC. Together with reference TRBV14 and TRBJ2-5, the CDR3 gives the full variable domain: EAGVTQFPSHSVIEKGQTVTLRCDPISGHDNLYWYRRVMGKEIKFLLHFVKESKQDESGMPNNRFLAERTGGTYSTLKVQPAELEDSGVYFCASSQPRGRETQYFGPGTRLLVL.

V usage is TRBV30 and J usage is TRBJ1-6; D is unresolved. The V end lost 1 base, the J end lost 5 bases, and 6 bases lay between the germline ends. This CDR3 region has 13 residues. Germline values: CDR1 GTSNPN, CDR2 SVGIG (reference sequence). Here the CDR3 reads CAWSGLNNSPLHF. The CDR3 nucleotides are TGTGCCTGGAGTGGGCTCAATAATTCACCCCTCCACTTT.

In nucleotides, the CDR3 is TGTGCCAGCAGTGAGACTAGCGGAGCCACAGATACGCAGTATTTT. Amino acid sequence: CASSETSGATDTQYF. This rearrangement joins TRBV2 to TRBJ2-3; 9 bases match TRBD2. Unmatched junction bases numbered 3, after V lost 3 bases and J lost 2 bases. CDR1 is SNHLY and CDR2 is FYNNEI in the germline V gene. CDR3 length: 15 residues.

The chain carries TRBV18 and TRBJ2-2; perhaps TRBD1 as D (5 bases). Trimming shortened V by 3 bases and J by 1 base, and 12 bases separated the two germline ends. This CDR3 comprises 16 residues. CDR1 is KGHSH, CDR2 LQKENI, per germline. CDR3: CASSPFTGLNTGELFF. The CDR3 nucleotides are TGTGCCAGCTCACCGTTTACAGGTTTGAACACCGGGGAGCTGTTTTTT.

The chain is built from TRBV14 and TRBJ1-6; D gene ambiguous. Germline CDR1 reads SGHDN; CDR2 reads FVKESK. The CDR3 is 14 amino acids. V was clipped by 0 bases and J by 8 bases, with 8 bases between them. The CDR3 region has the DNA TGTGCCAGCAGCCAAGATCGGGGATATTCACCCCTCCACTTT. The encoded protein is CASSQDRGYSPLHF.